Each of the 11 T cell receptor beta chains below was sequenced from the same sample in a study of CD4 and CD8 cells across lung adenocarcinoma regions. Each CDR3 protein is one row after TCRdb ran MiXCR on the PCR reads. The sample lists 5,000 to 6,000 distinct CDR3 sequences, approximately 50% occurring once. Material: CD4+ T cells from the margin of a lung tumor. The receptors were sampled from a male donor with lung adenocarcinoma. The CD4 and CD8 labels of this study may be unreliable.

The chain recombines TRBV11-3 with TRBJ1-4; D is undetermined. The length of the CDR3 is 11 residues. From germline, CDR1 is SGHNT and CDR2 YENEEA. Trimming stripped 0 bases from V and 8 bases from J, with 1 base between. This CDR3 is CASSLDEKLFF. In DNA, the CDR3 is TGTGCCAGCAGCTTAGACGAAAAACTGTTTTTT.

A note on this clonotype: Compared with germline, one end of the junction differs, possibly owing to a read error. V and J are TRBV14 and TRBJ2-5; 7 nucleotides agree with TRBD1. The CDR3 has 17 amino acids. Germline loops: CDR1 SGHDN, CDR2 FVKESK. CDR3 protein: CASSQGVGGVGQETQYF. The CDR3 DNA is TGTGCCAGCAGCCAGGGCGTAGGGGGCGTCGGCCAAGAGACCCAGTACTTT.

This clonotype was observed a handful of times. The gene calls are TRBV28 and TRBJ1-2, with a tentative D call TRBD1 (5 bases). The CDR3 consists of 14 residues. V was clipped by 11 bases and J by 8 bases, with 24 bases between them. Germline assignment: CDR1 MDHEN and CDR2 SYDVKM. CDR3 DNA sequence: TGTGCCTCCCGAGTACAATCCGGGACTGGAGGCTACACCTTC. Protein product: CASRVQSGTGGYTF.

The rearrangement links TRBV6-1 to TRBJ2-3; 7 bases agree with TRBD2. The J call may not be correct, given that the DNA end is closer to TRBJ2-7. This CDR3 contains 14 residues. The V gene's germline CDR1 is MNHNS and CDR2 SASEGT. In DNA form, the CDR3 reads TGTGCGGGGAGTGTAGCGGGCGACACAGAGACGCAGTACTTC. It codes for CAGSVAGDTETQYF.

The CDR3 sequence is CASSPDGEGNQPQHF. The CDR3 DNA sequence: TGTGCCAGCAGCCCCGACGGGGAAGGCAATCAGCCCCAGCATTTT. The V and J genes are TRBV12-3 or TRBV12-4 and TRBJ1-5; D not certain. The CDR3 is 15 amino acids. V was clipped by 6 bases and J by 2 bases, with 14 bases between them.

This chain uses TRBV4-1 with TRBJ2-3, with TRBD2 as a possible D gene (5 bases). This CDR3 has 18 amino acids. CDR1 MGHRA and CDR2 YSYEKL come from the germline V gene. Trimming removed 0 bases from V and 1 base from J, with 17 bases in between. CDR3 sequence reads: CASSQELLGSSGTDTQYF. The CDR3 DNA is TGCGCCAGCAGCCAAGAGCTGCTGGGGAGTAGCGGCACAGATACGCAGTATTTT.

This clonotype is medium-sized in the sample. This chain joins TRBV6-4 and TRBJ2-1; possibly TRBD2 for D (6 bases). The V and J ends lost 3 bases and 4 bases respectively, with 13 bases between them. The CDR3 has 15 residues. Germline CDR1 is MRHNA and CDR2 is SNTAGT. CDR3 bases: TGTGCCAGCAGTGAGGGCGGGAATTCATACAATGAGCAGTTCTTC. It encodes CASSEGGNSYNEQFF.

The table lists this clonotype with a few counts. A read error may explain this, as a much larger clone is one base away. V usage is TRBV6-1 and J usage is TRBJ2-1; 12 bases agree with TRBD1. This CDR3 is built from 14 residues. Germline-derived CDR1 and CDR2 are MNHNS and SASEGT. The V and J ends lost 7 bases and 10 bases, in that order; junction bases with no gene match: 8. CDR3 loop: CASNRDRGRYEQFF. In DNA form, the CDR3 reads TGTGCCAGCAACCGGGACAGGGGGCGCTACGAGCAGTTCTTC.

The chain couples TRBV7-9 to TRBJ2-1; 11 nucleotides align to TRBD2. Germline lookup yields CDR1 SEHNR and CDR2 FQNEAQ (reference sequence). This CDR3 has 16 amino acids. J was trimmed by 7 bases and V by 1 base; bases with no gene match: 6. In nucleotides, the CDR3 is TGTGCCAGCAGCTTAGGACCACTAGCGGGAGTTAATGAGCAGTTCTTC. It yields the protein CASSLGPLAGVNEQFF.

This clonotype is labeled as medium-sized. The CDR3 nucleotides read TGTGCCAGCAGTAACCGGGACACCTACGAGCAGTACTTC. Encoded protein: CASSNRDTYEQYF. The chain is built from TRBV6-5 and TRBJ2-7; D is possibly TRBD1 (6 bases). The CDR3 is 13 amino acids. The V gene lost 5 bases and the J gene lost 2 bases, with 10 bases spanning the gap. CDR1 is MNHEY and CDR2 is SVGAGI in the germline V gene.

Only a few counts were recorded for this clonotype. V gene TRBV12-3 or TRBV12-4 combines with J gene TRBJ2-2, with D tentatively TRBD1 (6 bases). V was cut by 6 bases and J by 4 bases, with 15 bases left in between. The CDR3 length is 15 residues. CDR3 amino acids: CASSKDSLVTGELFF. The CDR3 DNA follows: TGTGCCAGCAGCAAGGACAGCCTAGTCACCGGGGAGCTGTTTTTT.